This is a list of T cell receptor beta chains from one sample in a study of blood T cell repertoires in COVID-19. Sequencing used immunoSEQ multiplex PCR; TCRdb keeps in-frame clones, though not all of them. The profile shows over 200,000 clones, approximately 90% of them singletons. The sequenced material came from PBMCs or T cells enriched from blood (not recorded which). The source is a middle-aged woman with acute COVID-19. Both conserved end residues are part of each CDR3. The order of the fields is J gene, V gene, D gene, clone size, CDR3 DNA, CDR3 protein. D genes are given only for firm matches. Size tells how often a clone was seen (once, few, many) or the class of an expanded clone, and some rows leave it out.

>TRBJ1-5|TRBV6-5|TRBD1|NA
TGTGCCACCGCGCTGACAGGGGGTGGGGGTCAGCCCCAGCATTTT
CATALTGGGGQPQHF
>TRBJ1-6|TRBV12-3/TRBV12-4|NA|NA
TGTGCAAGCGGCAGGGGTAATTCACCCCTCCACTTT
CASGRGNSPLHF
>TRBJ1-2|TRBV19|TRBD1|NA
TGTGCCAGTAGGGATAGGACAGGATCTGGCTACACCTTC
CASRDRTGSGYTF
>TRBJ2-1|TRBV7-2|TRBD2|NA
TGTGCCAGCAGTTTGTCGGGAGGGTCCTACAATGAGCAGTTCTTC
CASSLSGGSYNEQFF
>TRBJ1-6|TRBV5-4|NA|NA
TGTGCCAGCACCCGAGGAGGGGATAGTCTTTCTGGATCACCCCTCCACTTT
CASTRGGDSLSGSPLHF
>TRBJ1-2|TRBV29-1|NA|NA
TGCAGCGTTGAACTAGGACAGTATAGTGGCTACACCTTC
CSVELGQYSGYTF
>TRBJ1-2|TRBV2|TRBD1|NA
TGTGCCAGCAGTGTGGACAGGGGCGATGTCTATGGCTACACCTTC
CASSVDRGDVYGYTF
>TRBJ2-1|TRBV29-1|NA|once
TGCAGCGCCCTCGCTGGGGGCACCTACAATGAGCAGTTCTTC
CSALAGGTYNEQFF
>TRBJ2-7|TRBV4-3|TRBD1|few
TGCGCCAGCAGCCAAGTACTCGACGGGACAGGAAACTACGAGCAGTACTTC
CASSQVLDGTGNYEQYF
>TRBJ2-1|TRBV10-2|NA|NA
TGCGCCAGCAGTGAGGGGACAGAGCAGTTCTTC
CASSEGTEQFF